This T cell receptor (beta chain) was found in a study of OX40 agonist ivuxolimab in advanced cancers. About the study: Prior therapy, whether anti-PD-1, anti-PD-L1 or anti-CTLA-4, was allowed, and approximately 37% had some. General observations from the study: Doses of 0.1 to 3.0 mg/kg were accompanied by clonal expansion of CD4+ and CD8+ blood T cells by week 6. On average, CD8+ T cells had more expanded clones than CD4+. Some nonresponders likewise displayed low normalized T-cell clonal expansion.

Note on this clone: Its target is unknown.

Trimming took 0 bases from V and 3 from J, leaving 12 bases between them. Germline V CDR1 and CDR2: SGHNT, YYREEE (reference sequence). The CDR3 has 16 amino acids. Profiled with immunoSEQ multiplex PCR; TCRdb holds only in-frame clones, not every one. This table holds tens of thousands of clones, approximately 86% found once. The sequence was obtained from an adult with an advanced solid tumor such as melanoma, head and neck, liver or kidney cancer. This specimen consisted of CD4+ or CD8+ T cells sorted from blood, obtained in a trial of the OX40 agonist ivuxolimab. The chain couples TRBV5-4 to TRBJ2-2; TRBD1 is a possible D gene (5 bases). DNA for the CDR3: TGTGCCAGCAGCTTGGTAGGGGATTGGGACACCGGGGAGCTGTTTTTT. It yields the protein CASSLVGDWDTGELFF. Drawing the rest from reference TRBV5-4 and TRBJ2-2, the complete variable domain is ETGVTQSPTHLIKTRGQQVTLRCSSQSGHNTVSWYQQALGQGPQFIFQYYREEENGRGNFPPRFSGLQFPNYSSELNVNALELDDSALYLCASSLVGDWDTGELFFGEGSRLTVL.